Below, 7 T cell receptor beta chains from the same sample are listed, as sequenced in a study of lymphopenia after photon versus proton radiotherapy. Assay used: immunoSEQ multiplex PCR; TCRdb lists only in-frame clones, some missing. Counted here are 35,000 to 45,000 clones, around 86% occurring once; the ten biggest clones make up over 20%. Specimen: peripheral blood, collected from a patient treated with proton-based radiotherapy. All receptors come from a woman aged 70 to 79 with pancreatic cancer.

This clone turned up a few times. The rearrangement uses TRBV20-1 and TRBJ1-5, with D unresolved. The V end was cut by 3 bases, the J end by 7 bases, with 4 bases between. Germline V gene lookup returns CDR1 DFQATT and CDR2 SNEGSKA (reference sequence). The CDR3 covers 10 residues. The CDR3 reads CSARNQPQHF. The CDR3 region has the DNA TGCAGTGCTAGGAACCAGCCCCAGCATTTT.

The J gene is TRBJ2-3, the V gene TRBV29-1, with 9 nucleotides matching TRBD2. There are 15 residues in the CDR3. The germline CDR1 and CDR2 sequences are SQVTM and ANQGSEA. The trim removed 2 bases at V and 4 bases at J, leaving 7 bases unmatched. CDR3 nucleotides: TGCAGCGTTGAATCCGCGGGAGGGCCCCCAGATACGCAGTATTTT. Its translation is CSVESAGGPPDTQYF.

This chain links TRBV7-2 with TRBJ1-2, with D possibly matching TRBD1 (5 bases). The V gene lost 6 bases and the J gene lost 7 bases, with 9 bases spanning the gap. Germline V CDR1 and CDR2: SGHTA, FQGNSA. The CDR3 spans 11 residues. The CDR3 reads CASSPGRGYTF. DNA for the CDR3: TGTGCCAGCAGTCCGGGACGTGGCTACACCTTC.

This clone was seen once. V is TRBV18 and J is TRBJ1-6; 10 nucleotides match TRBD1. With V trimmed by 2 bases and J by 9 bases, 7 bases remained unmatched. The CDR3 is 16 residues long. The germline CDR1 and CDR2 sequences are KGHSH and LQKENI. CDR3 DNA: TGTGCCAGCTCACCAGACAGGGGGCAATATGGTTCACCCCTCCACTTT. Amino acids: CASSPDRGQYGSPLHF.

CDR3 in amino acids: CASSFAAGGVYGYTF. CDR3 coding DNA: TGTGCCAGCAGCTTTGCGGCAGGGGGCGTCTATGGCTACACCTTC. The V and J genes are TRBV7-9 and TRBJ1-2, with 8 bases identical to TRBD1. From germline, CDR1 is SEHNR and CDR2 FQNEAQ (reference sequence). The CDR3 is made up of 15 amino acids. The V gene end was trimmed by 3 bases and the J gene end by 4 bases; junction bases not matched to a gene: 7.

The genes are TRBV7-9 and TRBJ1-2; 8 bases fit TRBD1. Germline V CDR1 and CDR2: SEHNR, FQNEAQ (reference sequence). This CDR3 has 14 amino acids. V shed 3 bases, J shed 2 bases, and the junction held 2 bases outside the gene matches. CDR3 residues: CASSFGTGNYGYTF. Written as DNA, the CDR3 is TGTGCCAGCAGCTTCGGGACAGGCAACTATGGCTACACCTTC. Complete variable domain (other parts from reference TRBV7-9 and TRBJ1-2): DTGVSQNPRHKITKRGQNVTFRCDPISEHNRLYWYRQTLGQGPEFLTYFQNEAQLEKSRLLSDRFSAERPKGSFSTLEIQRTEQGDSAMYLCASSFGTGNYGYTFGSGTRLTVV.

At least ten counts were recorded for this clone. One end of the junction varies from germline; a read error may be responsible. The chain is built from TRBV7-7 and TRBJ1-5; the match to TRBD1 covers 7 bases. CDR3 size: 15 residues. Per germline, CDR1 SSHAT and CDR2 FNYEAQ (reference sequence). CDR3 protein: CASSFCNRGNQPQHF. DNA for the CDR3: TGTGCTAGCAGCTTCTGCAACAGGGGAAATCAGCCCCAGCATTTT.